This TCR beta chain comes out of a study of blood T cell repertoires in COVID-19. Study overall: Material from acute and convalescent COVID-19 was sourced from the United States, Italy and Spain.

Data came from immunoSEQ multiplex PCR; TCRdb stores just in-frame clones and leaves some out. The sample lists 60,000 to 90,000 clones, around 67% occurring once. V lost 5 bases and J lost 3; bases outside the gene matches: 10. The CDR3 loop spans 16 amino acids. The germline gives CDR1 SEHNR, CDR2 FQNEAQ (reference sequence). The sequenced material came from peripheral blood. The receptor was isolated from a man between 60 and 75 years old with acute or convalescent COVID-19. The chain recombines TRBV7-9 with TRBJ2-3; TRBD1 agrees at 8 bases. The CDR3 coding sequence is TGTGCCAGCAGCAAAAGGACAGGGAAAGGGACAGATACGCAGTATTTT. It specifies CASSKRTGKGTDTQYF.